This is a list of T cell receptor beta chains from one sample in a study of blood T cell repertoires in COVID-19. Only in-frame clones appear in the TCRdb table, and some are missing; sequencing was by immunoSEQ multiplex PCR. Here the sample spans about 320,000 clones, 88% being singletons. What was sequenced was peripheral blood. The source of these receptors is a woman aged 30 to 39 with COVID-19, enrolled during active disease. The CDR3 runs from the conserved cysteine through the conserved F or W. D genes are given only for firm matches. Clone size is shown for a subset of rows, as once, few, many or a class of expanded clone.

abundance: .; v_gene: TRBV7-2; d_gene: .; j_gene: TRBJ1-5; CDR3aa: CASSGGGRNQPQHF; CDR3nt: TGTGCCAGCTCGGGCGGGGGTAGGAACCAGCCCCAGCATTTT
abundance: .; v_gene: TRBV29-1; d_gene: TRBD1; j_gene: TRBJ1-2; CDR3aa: CSARDRTYGYTF; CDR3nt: TGCAGCGCCCGGGACAGAACCTATGGCTACACCTTC
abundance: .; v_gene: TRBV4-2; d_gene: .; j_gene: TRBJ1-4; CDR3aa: CASSRQGGATNEKLFF; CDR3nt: TGTGCCAGCAGCCGTCAAGGGGGAGCAACTAATGAAAAACTGTTTTTT
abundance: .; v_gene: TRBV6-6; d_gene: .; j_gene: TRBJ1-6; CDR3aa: CASTFDWEGNSPLHF; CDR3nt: TGTGCCAGCACCTTCGACTGGGAGGGTAATTCACCCCTCCACTTT
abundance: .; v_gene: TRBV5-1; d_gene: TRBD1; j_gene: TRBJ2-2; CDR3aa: CASSSGTGGTGELFF; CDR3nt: TGCGCCAGCAGCTCCGGGACAGGGGGCACCGGGGAGCTGTTTTTT
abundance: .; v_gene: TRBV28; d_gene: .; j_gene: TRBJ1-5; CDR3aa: CASSHLWEAVPLAQHF; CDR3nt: TGTGCCAGCAGTCATCTATGGGAGGCCGTACCCCTAGCCCAGCATTTT
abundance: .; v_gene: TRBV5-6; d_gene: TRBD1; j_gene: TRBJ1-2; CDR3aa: CASSFGPTGELYGYTF; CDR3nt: TGTGCCAGCAGCTTCGGCCCGACAGGGGAACTCTATGGCTACACCTTC
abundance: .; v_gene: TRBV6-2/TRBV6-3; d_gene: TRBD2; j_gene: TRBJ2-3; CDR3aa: CASSYSRLAGAIRSTDTQYF; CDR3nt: TGTGCCAGCAGTTACTCGAGGCTAGCGGGGGCCATTCGTAGCACAGATACGCAGTATTTT
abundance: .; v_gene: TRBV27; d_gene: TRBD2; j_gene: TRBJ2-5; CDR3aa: CASSFGGREETQYF; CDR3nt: TGTGCCAGCAGTTTCGGAGGGAGGGAGGAGACCCAGTACTTC
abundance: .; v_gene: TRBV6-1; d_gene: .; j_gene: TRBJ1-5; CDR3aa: CASSDDSGLDQPQHF; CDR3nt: TGTGCCAGCAGTGATGACTCAGGGCTGGATCAGCCCCAGCATTTT
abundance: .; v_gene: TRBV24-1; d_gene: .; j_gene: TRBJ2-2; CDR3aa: CATSDLPGGELFF; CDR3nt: TGTGCCACCAGTGATTTACCCGGCGGGGAGCTGTTTTTT
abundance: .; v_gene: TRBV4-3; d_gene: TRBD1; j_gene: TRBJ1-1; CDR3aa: CASSQDGTGRNTEAFF; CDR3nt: TGCGCCAGCAGCCAAGACGGGACAGGGAGAAACACTGAAGCTTTCTTT
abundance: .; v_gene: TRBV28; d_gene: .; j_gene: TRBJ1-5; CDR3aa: CASRESGAGYQPQHF; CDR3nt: TGTGCCAGCAGAGAGTCAGGGGCTGGTTATCAGCCCCAGCATTTT
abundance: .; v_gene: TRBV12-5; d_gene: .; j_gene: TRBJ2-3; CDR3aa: CASGSGLSTDTQYF; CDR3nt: TGTGCTAGTGGTTCAGGGTTAAGCACAGATACGCAGTATTTT
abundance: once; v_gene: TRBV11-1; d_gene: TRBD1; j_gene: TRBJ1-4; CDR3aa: CASSPLRGVTNEKLFF; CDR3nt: TGTGCCAGCAGCCCCCTCAGGGGGGTCACTAATGAAAAACTGTTTTTT
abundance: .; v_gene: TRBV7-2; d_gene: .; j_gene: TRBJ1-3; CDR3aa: CASSSLSGAGNTIYF; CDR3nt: TGTGCCAGCAGCTCCCTCTCAGGGGCTGGAAACACCATATATTTT
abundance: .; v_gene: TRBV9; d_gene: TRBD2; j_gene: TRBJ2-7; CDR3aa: CASSVGTRTYEQYF; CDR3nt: TGTGCCAGCAGCGTAGGGACTAGGACCTACGAGCAGTACTTC
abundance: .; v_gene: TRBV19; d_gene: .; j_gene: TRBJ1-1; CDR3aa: CASCYRVNTEAFF; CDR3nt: TGTGCCAGTTGCTACAGGGTGAACACTGAAGCTTTCTTT
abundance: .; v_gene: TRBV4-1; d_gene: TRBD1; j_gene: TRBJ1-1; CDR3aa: CASSHQTGVETEAFF; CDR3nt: TGCGCCAGCAGCCACCAAACAGGGGTGGAAACTGAAGCTTTCTTT
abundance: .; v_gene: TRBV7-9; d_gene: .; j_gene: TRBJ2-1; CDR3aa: CASSLGSGSFSNEQFF; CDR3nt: TGTGCCAGCAGCTTAGGGTCAGGGTCGTTCAGCAATGAGCAGTTCTTC
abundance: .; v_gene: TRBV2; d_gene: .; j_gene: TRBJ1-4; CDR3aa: CASLYRESEKLFF; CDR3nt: TGTGCCAGCCTGTACAGGGAAAGCGAAAAACTGTTTTTT
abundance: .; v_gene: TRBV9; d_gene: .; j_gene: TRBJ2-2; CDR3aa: CASSVGTGTNTGELFF; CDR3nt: TGTGCCAGCAGCGTAGGTACAGGGACGAACACCGGGGAGCTGTTTTTT
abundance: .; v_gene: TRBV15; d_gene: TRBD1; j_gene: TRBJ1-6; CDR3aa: CATSRWTGTFSPLHF; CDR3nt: TGTGCCACCAGCAGGTGGACAGGCACTTTTTCACCCCTCCACTTT
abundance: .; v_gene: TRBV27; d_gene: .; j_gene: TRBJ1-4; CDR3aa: CASKKAILNEKLFF; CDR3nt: TGTGCCAGCAAGAAAGCCATACTTAATGAAAAACTGTTTTTT
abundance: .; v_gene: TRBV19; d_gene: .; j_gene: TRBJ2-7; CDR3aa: CASSIVGRAYEQYF; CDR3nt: TGTGCCAGTAGTATCGTAGGGAGAGCCTACGAGCAGTACTTC
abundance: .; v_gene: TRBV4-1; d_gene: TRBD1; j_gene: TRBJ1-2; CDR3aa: CASQGQGALGYTF; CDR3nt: TGCGCCAGCCAGGGACAGGGGGCTTTAGGCTACACCTTC
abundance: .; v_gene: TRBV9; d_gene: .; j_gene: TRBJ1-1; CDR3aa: CASTPRGSGDTEAFF; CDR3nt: TGTGCCAGCACCCCGAGGGGGAGCGGGGACACTGAAGCTTTCTTT
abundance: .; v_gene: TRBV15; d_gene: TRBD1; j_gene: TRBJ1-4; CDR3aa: CATSPGTGGATNEKLFF; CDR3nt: TGTGCCACCAGCCCCGGGACAGGGGGAGCAACTAATGAAAAACTGTTTTTT
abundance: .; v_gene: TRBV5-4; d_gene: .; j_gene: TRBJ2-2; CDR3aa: CASSSSLLGSMVGELFF; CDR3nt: TGTGCCAGCAGCTCGTCACTACTCGGTAGTATGGTCGGGGAGCTGTTTTTT
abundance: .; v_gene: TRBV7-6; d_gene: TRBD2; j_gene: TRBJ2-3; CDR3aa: CASSLANSLAGGLTDTQYF; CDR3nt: TGTGCCAGCAGCTTAGCTAATTCCCTAGCGGGGGGGCTCACAGATACGCAGTATTTT
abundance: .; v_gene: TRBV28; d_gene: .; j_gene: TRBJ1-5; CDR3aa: CASSPTLNQPQHF; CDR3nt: TGTGCCAGCAGTCCTACCCTCAATCAGCCCCAGCATTTT
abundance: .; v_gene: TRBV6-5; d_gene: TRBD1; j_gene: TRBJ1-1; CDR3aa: CASSFGTGYREAFF; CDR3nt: TGTGCCAGCAGTTTCGGGACAGGGTACCGTGAAGCTTTCTTT
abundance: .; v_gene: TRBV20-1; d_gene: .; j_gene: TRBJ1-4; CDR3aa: CSAPGGEKLFF; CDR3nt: TGCAGTGCTCCCGGGGGAGAAAAACTGTTTTTT
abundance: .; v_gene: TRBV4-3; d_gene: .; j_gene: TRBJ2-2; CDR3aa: CASSPTVLGTGELFF; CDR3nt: TGCGCCAGCAGCCCGACAGTTTTGGGAACCGGGGAGCTGTTTTTT
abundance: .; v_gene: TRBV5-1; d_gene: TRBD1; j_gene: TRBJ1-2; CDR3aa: CASSQTGGADYGYTF; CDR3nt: TGCGCCAGCAGCCAAACAGGGGGCGCGGACTATGGCTACACCTTC
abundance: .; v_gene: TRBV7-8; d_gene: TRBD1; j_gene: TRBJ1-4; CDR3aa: CASSRDRVNEKLFF; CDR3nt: TGTGCCAGCAGCCGGGACAGAGTTAATGAAAAACTGTTTTTT
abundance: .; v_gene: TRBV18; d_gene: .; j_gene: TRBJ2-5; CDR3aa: CASSPGWRETQYF; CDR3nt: TGTGCCAGCTCACCAGGGTGGAGGGAGACCCAGTACTTC
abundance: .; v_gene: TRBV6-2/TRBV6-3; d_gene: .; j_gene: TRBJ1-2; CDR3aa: CASSDARGSGGYTF; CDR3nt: TGTGCCAGCAGTGACGCTCGCGGGAGTGGTGGCTACACCTTC
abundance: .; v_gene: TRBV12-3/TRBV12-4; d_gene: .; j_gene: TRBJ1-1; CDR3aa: CASSFSSTSGAFF; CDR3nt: TGTGCCAGCAGTTTCAGCTCAACCAGCGGGGCTTTCTTT
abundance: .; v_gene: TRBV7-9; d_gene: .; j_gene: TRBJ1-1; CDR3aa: CASSFYPEAFF; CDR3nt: TGTGCCAGCAGCTTTTATCCCGAAGCTTTCTTT
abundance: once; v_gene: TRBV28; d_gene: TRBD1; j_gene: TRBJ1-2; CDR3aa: CASSLWDRGPYLEKGYTF; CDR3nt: TGTGCCAGCAGTTTATGGGACAGGGGCCCTTATCTCGAGAAGGGCTACACCTTC
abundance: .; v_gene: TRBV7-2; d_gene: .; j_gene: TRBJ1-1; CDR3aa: CASSSQGGVNTEAFF; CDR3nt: TGTGCCAGCAGCTCACAGGGTGGGGTGAACACTGAAGCTTTCTTT
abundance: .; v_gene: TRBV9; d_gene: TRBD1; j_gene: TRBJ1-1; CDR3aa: CASSARQGRTEAFF; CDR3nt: TGTGCCAGCAGTGCCCGACAGGGTAGAACTGAAGCTTTCTTT